The 30 T cell receptor beta chains in this list originate from one sample, sequenced in a study of blood T cell repertoires in COVID-19. Profiled with immunoSEQ multiplex PCR; TCRdb holds only in-frame clones, not every one. The sample gives 350,000 to 450,000 clones, 85% of which show up once; about 3.6% is in the top ten. Sequences were obtained from peripheral blood. The receptor source for this set is a woman aged 18 to 35 with acute or convalescent COVID-19.

As concerns this clone: This CDR3 is also generated by other DNA sequences in the sample. The chain is built from TRBV2 and TRBJ2-7; 7 positions agree with TRBD1. The CDR3 has 16 amino acids. V trimming: 2 bases; J trimming: 4 bases; junction bases outside the gene matches: 11. Germline V gene lookup returns CDR1 SNHLY and CDR2 FYNNEI. CDR3 amino acids: CASSEYRGRVVYEQYF. The CDR3 nucleotides read TGTGCCAGCAGTGAATACAGGGGCCGAGTAGTTTACGAGCAGTACTTC.

This chain's CDR3 is CASSFDSFSYEQYF. CDR3 coding DNA: TGTGCCAGCAGCTTCGACTCATTCTCCTACGAGCAGTACTTC. This rearrangement joins TRBV5-4 to TRBJ2-7; the D is unclear. CDR3 length: 14 residues. The germline V and J ends were trimmed by 2 bases and 0 bases, with 9 bases remaining between them. Germline CDR1 SGHNT, CDR2 YYREEE (reference sequence).

The V and J genes are TRBV5-1 and TRBJ2-3; TRBD2 aligns across 8 bases. Germline lookup yields CDR1 SGHRS and CDR2 YFSETQ. With V trimmed by 2 bases and J by 3 bases, 5 bases remained unmatched. The CDR3 spans 15 residues. CDR3 loop: CASSFQRERTDTQYF. The DNA for the CDR3 is TGCGCCAGCAGCTTCCAGCGGGAGAGGACAGATACGCAGTATTTT. The full variable domain, its missing parts supplied by reference TRBV5-1 and TRBJ2-3, is KAGVTQTPRYLIKTRGQQVTLSCSPISGHRSVSWYQQTPGQGLQFLFEYFSETQRNKGNFPGRFSGRQFSNSRSEMNVSTLELGDSALYLCASSFQRERTDTQYFGPGTRLTVL.

V gene TRBV9 combines with J gene TRBJ2-1, with D possibly being TRBD2 (5 bases). Germline V gene lookup returns CDR1 SGDLS and CDR2 YYNGEE. V lost 4 bases to trimming and J lost 0 bases, with 17 bases between them. CDR3 length: 17 amino acids. The CDR3 spells CASSPLIVGSSYNEQFF. CDR3 in DNA: TGTGCCAGCAGCCCCCTCATCGTAGGGAGCTCCTACAATGAGCAGTTCTTC.

This rearrangement joins TRBV19 to TRBJ2-7, with D hard to call. Germline assignment: CDR1 LNHDA and CDR2 SQIVND (reference sequence). Trimming removed 0 bases from V and 6 bases from J, with 9 bases in between. The CDR3 spans 13 residues. CDR3 bases: TGTGCCAGTAGTATAGATCTTGTTAGCGAGCAGTACTTC. Translating gives CASSIDLVSEQYF.

The J gene is TRBJ2-7, the V gene TRBV24-1; D might be TRBD1 (6 bases). The germline gives CDR1 KGHDR, CDR2 SFDVKD. Trimming took 6 bases from V and 3 from J, leaving 20 bases between them. The CDR3 totals 16 residues. The CDR3 bases are TGTGCCACCAGTCGAAACCGGGACATACAATACTACGAGCAGTACTTC. Translating gives CATSRNRDIQYYEQYF.

The chain links TRBV9 to TRBJ1-2; possibly TRBD1 for D (5 bases). The germline V gene has CDR1 SGDLS and CDR2 YYNGEE. The CDR3 spans 15 residues. The ends were cut back, 0 bases at V and 2 bases at J, with 11 bases in the middle. CDR3 loop: CASSVGVGRNYGYTF. The CDR3 coding sequence is TGTGCCAGCAGCGTAGGCGTGGGGCGGAACTATGGCTACACCTTC.

This chain connects TRBV19 to TRBJ1-6; unclear D gene. Between the trimmed V and J ends, which lost 3 bases and 13 bases, there was a span of 10 bases. Looked up from germline, CDR1 is LNHDA and CDR2 is SQIVND (reference sequence). The CDR3 is made up of 12 amino acids. The DNA of the CDR3 is TGTGCCAGTAGTATCGGGAAGACCCCCCTCCACTTT. Its translation is CASSIGKTPLHF.

The J gene is TRBJ1-3, the V gene TRBV28; D is perhaps TRBD1 (6 bases). V lost 2 bases and J 3 bases, leaving 14 bases between the germline ends. Per germline, CDR1 MDHEN and CDR2 SYDVKM. The length of the CDR3 is 16 residues. Written as DNA, the CDR3 is TGTGCCAGCAGTTTACCCTGGGGGGGGCTTGGAAACACCATATATTTT. Protein: CASSLPWGGLGNTIYF.

J is TRBJ2-1 and V is TRBV27, with D hard to call. This CDR3 has 13 residues. CDR1 MNHEY and CDR2 SMNVEV come from the germline V gene (reference sequence). V was shortened by 2 bases and J by 2 bases, with 4 bases between the two germline ends. The CDR3 nucleotides are TGTGCCAGCAGTTTACAAACCTACAATGAGCAGTTCTTC. It encodes CASSLQTYNEQFF.

The chain recombines TRBV6-6 with TRBJ1-6; D gene unclear. Germline CDR1 and CDR2: MNHNY and SVGAGI (reference sequence). The CDR3 covers 14 residues. The ends were cut back, 2 bases at V and 12 bases at J, with 14 bases in the middle. The CDR3 nucleotides read TGTGCCAGCAGTTACCCCGGGTTCCTCGGACCCCTCCACTTT. Its protein product is CASSYPGFLGPLHF.

This clone has more than one count but fewer than ten. The rearrangement joins TRBV5-1 to TRBJ1-5; D remains ambiguous. V was shortened by 5 bases and J by 2 bases, with 14 bases between the two germline ends. The CDR3 runs to 15 residues. Germline loops: CDR1 SGHRS, CDR2 YFSETQ. The CDR3 coding sequence is TGCGCCAGCAGTCTGGATGGAGCGGGCAATCAGCCCCAGCATTTT. Amino acids: CASSLDGAGNQPQHF.

J is TRBJ2-7 and V is TRBV27; the match to TRBD1 covers 7 bases. This CDR3 is built from 14 residues. The ends lost 5 bases at V and 3 bases at J; junction bases unmatched: 7. The V gene's germline CDR1 is MNHEY and CDR2 SMNVEV (reference sequence). For the CDR3, the DNA is TGTGCCAGCAGTATCCGGGACAGCCGCTACGAGCAGTACTTC. As protein: CASSIRDSRYEQYF.

The rearrangement joins TRBV7-9 to TRBJ2-7; 8 nucleotides agree with TRBD2. This CDR3 is built from 16 residues. In germline, CDR1 is SEHNR, CDR2 FQNEAQ (reference sequence). Trimming took 0 bases from V and 6 from J; bases not matched to a gene: 10. CDR3 sequence (DNA): TGTGCCAGCAGCTTAGCGGGAGCTAGCGGGCCGCTCGAGCAGTACTTC. Translated, it gives CASSLAGASGPLEQYF.

V gene TRBV14 combines with J gene TRBJ1-2; 8 positions agree with TRBD1. In germline, CDR1 is SGHDN, CDR2 FVKESK. With V trimmed by 4 bases and J by 4 bases, 2 bases remained unmatched. CDR3 length: 13 residues. CDR3 nucleotide sequence: TGTGCCAGCAGCCCAGGGGGCGGCTATGGCTACACCTTC. This codes for CASSPGGGYGYTF.

This sequence joins TRBV9 and TRBJ1-1; no definite D call. V was shortened by 0 bases and J by 1 base, with 13 bases between the two germline ends. This CDR3 region has 16 residues. Germline assignment: CDR1 SGDLS and CDR2 YYNGEE. The CDR3 DNA is TGTGCCAGCAGCGTAGTAGAGGGTCCAAAGAACACTGAAGCTTTCTTT. This translates into CASSVVEGPKNTEAFF.

This chain's CDR3 is CASSPYSGIYEQYF. The CDR3 DNA reads as TGTGCCAGCAGCCCATATAGCGGGATCTACGAGCAGTACTTC. The chain couples TRBV6-2 or TRBV6-3 to TRBJ2-7; 8 nucleotides line up with TRBD2. Germline V CDR1 and CDR2: MNHEY, SVGEGT. The CDR3 has 14 residues. V trimming: 6 bases; J trimming: 3 bases; junction bases outside the gene matches: 7.

The chain has TRBV5-4 and TRBJ1-1, with D possibly TRBD1 on 5 matching bases. Per the germline V gene, CDR1 is SGHNT and CDR2 is YYREEE (reference sequence). Trimming shortened V by 6 bases and J by 1 base, and 16 bases separated the two germline ends. The CDR3 length is 15 residues. The DNA for the CDR3 is TGTGCCAGCACCTCAGGGCCCAGGGAGAACACTGAAGCTTTCTTT. Protein product: CASTSGPRENTEAFF.

This clone has only one observation. This chain links TRBV18 with TRBJ1-4; TRBD1 matches at 10 bases. The CDR3 covers 15 residues. J lost 2 bases, V lost 6 bases, and 3 bases had no gene match. CDR1 is KGHSH and CDR2 is LQKENI in the germline V gene. As DNA, the CDR3 is TGTGCCAGCTCGGAGACAGGGGGCACTAATGAAAAACTGTTTTTT. It yields the protein CASSETGGTNEKLFF. Supplemented by reference TRBV18 and TRBJ1-4, the full variable domain reads NAGVMQNPRHLVRRRGQEARLRCSPMKGHSHVYWYRQLPEEGLKFMVYLQKENIIDESGMPKERFSAEFPKEGPSILRIQQVVRGDSAAYFCASSETGGTNEKLFFGSGTQLSVL.

This chain joins TRBV6-6 and TRBJ1-6; D unresolved. The CDR3 totals 12 residues. The germline V and J ends were trimmed by 8 bases and 8 bases, with 10 bases remaining between them. Germline CDR1 MNHNY, CDR2 SVGAGI (reference sequence). CDR3 sequence reads: CASGRFDSPLHF. CDR3 coding DNA: TGTGCCAGCGGCCGCTTTGATTCACCCCTCCACTTT.

This rearrangement joins TRBV15 to TRBJ2-1; D unresolved. Germline V gene sequence: CDR1 LNHNV, CDR2 YYDKDF (reference sequence). This CDR3 comprises 12 residues. The germline V and J ends were trimmed by 5 bases and 5 bases, with 7 bases remaining between them. CDR3 residues: CATSPTDNEQFF. As DNA, the CDR3 is TGTGCCACCAGCCCCACAGACAATGAGCAGTTCTTC.

This clone was recorded only once. V is TRBV5-8 and J is TRBJ2-5, with TRBD2 matching over 12 bases. The V segment lost 6 bases and the J segment 3 bases; nucleotides outside the gene matches: 6. Per the germline V gene, CDR1 is SGHTS and CDR2 is YDEGEE. The CDR3 length is 15 residues. This chain's CDR3 is CASNPSGREEETQYF. Written as DNA, the CDR3 is TGTGCCAGCAACCCTAGCGGGAGGGAGGAAGAGACCCAGTACTTC.

The chain has TRBV5-1 and TRBJ2-2, with a weak D call TRBD2 (6 bases). The CDR3 runs to 15 residues. The germline V and J ends were trimmed by 5 bases and 0 bases, with 11 bases remaining between them. Germline V gene data show CDR1 as SGHRS and CDR2 as YFSETQ. The DNA of the CDR3 is TGCGCCAGCAGTGGCGGGGAGGCGAACACCGGGGAGCTGTTTTTT. Its protein product is CASSGGEANTGELFF.

The chain joins TRBV3-1 (or the pseudogene TRBV3-2) to TRBJ1-6, with D hard to call. Trimming took off 4 bases at V and 6 bases at J, with 16 bases between the two ends. This CDR3 has 16 residues. Per germline, CDR1 LGHDT and CDR2 YNNKEL (reference sequence). This CDR3 reads CASSRREGSGNSPLHF. In nucleotides, the CDR3 is TGTGCCAGCAGCCGTAGAGAAGGGAGCGGTAATTCACCCCTCCACTTT.

This sequence joins TRBV2 and TRBJ1-5; tentatively, D is TRBD1 (6 bases). Germline V lookup: CDR1 SNHLY, CDR2 FYNNEI. The CDR3 is 15 residues long. V was shortened by 5 bases and J by 7 bases, with 18 bases between the two germline ends. The CDR3 region is CASSPGQLEGQPQHF. DNA of the CDR3: TGTGCCAGCAGTCCGGGACAACTAGAGGGGCAGCCCCAGCATTTT.

This chain uses TRBV18 with TRBJ2-7, with D possibly matching TRBD2 (6 bases). Per germline, CDR1 KGHSH and CDR2 LQKENI. Trimming pared 8 bases from V and 6 bases from J, leaving 17 bases between. This CDR3 contains 13 residues. CDR3 nucleotides: TGTGCCAGCGTAGCGGACTTGATGGGCGAGCAGTACTTC. Protein: CASVADLMGEQYF.

The rearrangement joins TRBV4-1 to TRBJ2-1; TRBD2 matches 10 bases. Germline V lookup: CDR1 MGHRA, CDR2 YSYEKL. Trimming at V came to 0 bases and at J to 0 bases, leaving 2 bases not matched to a gene. There are 17 residues in the CDR3. CDR3 bases: TGCGCCAGCAGCCAAGAGCCTAGCGGGAGCTCCTACAATGAGCAGTTCTTC. Translated, it gives CASSQEPSGSSYNEQFF.

The rearrangement links TRBV19 to TRBJ1-5; D remains ambiguous. This CDR3 is built from 17 residues. V lost 0 bases, J lost 0 bases, and 12 bases lay in between. Germline V gene lookup returns CDR1 LNHDA and CDR2 SQIVND (reference sequence). The CDR3 sequence: CASSIDTRSYSNQPQHF. As DNA, the CDR3 is TGTGCCAGTAGTATAGATACCAGAAGTTATAGCAATCAGCCCCAGCATTTT. The full variable domain, its missing parts supplied by reference TRBV19 and TRBJ1-5, is DGGITQSPKYLFRKEGQNVTLSCEQNLNHDAMYWYRQDPGQGLRLIYYSQIVNDFQKGDIAEGYSVSREKKESFPLTVTSAQKNPTAFYLCASSIDTRSYSNQPQHFGDGTRLSIL.

The gene calls are TRBV5-1 and TRBJ2-3, with D possibly TRBD1 on 6 matching bases. Deletions cut 3 bases from V and 0 bases from J, with 11 bases between. This CDR3 region has 15 residues. Germline loops: CDR1 SGHRS, CDR2 YFSETQ. CDR3 sequence reads: CASSWAGASTDTQYF. CDR3 nucleotides: TGCGCCAGCAGCTGGGCAGGGGCCAGCACAGATACGCAGTATTTT.

V and J are TRBV6-4 and TRBJ1-1; the match to TRBD1 covers 7 bases. The CDR3 loop spans 14 amino acids. V shed 6 bases, J shed 4 bases, and the junction held 8 bases outside the gene matches. CDR1 and CDR2 from the germline V gene are MRHNA and SNTAGT. The CDR3 bases are TGTGCCAGCAGAGTCAACAGGGGAGGCACTGAAGCTTTCTTT. It codes for CASRVNRGGTEAFF.